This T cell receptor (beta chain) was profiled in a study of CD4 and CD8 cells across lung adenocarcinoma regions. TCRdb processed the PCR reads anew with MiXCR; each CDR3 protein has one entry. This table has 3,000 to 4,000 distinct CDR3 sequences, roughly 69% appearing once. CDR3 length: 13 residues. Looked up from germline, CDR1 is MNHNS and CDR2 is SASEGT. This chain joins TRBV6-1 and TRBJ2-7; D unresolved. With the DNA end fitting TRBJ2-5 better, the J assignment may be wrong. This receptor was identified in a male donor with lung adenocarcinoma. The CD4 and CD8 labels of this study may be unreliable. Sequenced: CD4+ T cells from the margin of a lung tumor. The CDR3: CARSTAPGETQYF. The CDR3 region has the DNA TGTGCCAGATCTACGGCTCCCGGTGAGACCCAGTACTTC.